Each of the 28 T cell receptor beta chains below was sequenced from the same sample in a study of beta chain features in type 1 diabetes. Study-level points and caveats: There was a moderate but significant shortening of TCRB CDR3s in all four CD4+ subsets of Type 1 diabetes patients.

These TCRs' antigens remain unknown. Sequencing targeted expressed TCRB transcripts, as all isolated RNA had been reverse transcribed. Measured with immunoSEQ multiplex PCR; TCRdb has only the in-frame clones, and not every one. In the table there are about 660,000 clones, over 11% of which are singletons. The material sequenced was naive CD4+ T cells from blood. These receptors were collected from a young man with type 1 diabetes.

This clone was counted only a few times. The chain employs TRBV18 and TRBJ2-2; 8 bases agree with TRBD1. This CDR3 is built from 16 residues. Germline lookup yields CDR1 KGHSH and CDR2 LQKENI. V was pared by 0 bases and J by 4 bases, with 4 bases of the junction left unmatched. For the CDR3, the DNA is TGTGCCAGCTCACCACCGTGGACAGGGATCACCGGGGAGCTGTTTTTT. Its translation: CASSPPWTGITGELFF.

This clone was observed a few times. The V and J genes are TRBV30 and TRBJ1-1; D uncertain. With 0 bases removed from V and 0 bases from J, the gap between germline ends came to 8 bases. CDR1 and CDR2 from the germline V gene are GTSNPN and SVGIG (reference sequence). The length of the CDR3 is 14 residues. The CDR3 DNA reads as TGTGCCTGGAGTGTCCCCTACGTGAACACTGAAGCTTTCTTT. Translation: CAWSVPYVNTEAFF.

This clone was seen more than once but under ten times. The rearrangement links TRBV5-6 to TRBJ2-3; 7 bases agree with TRBD2. Trimming took 0 bases from V and 1 from J; bases not matched to a gene: 5. The CDR3 totals 16 residues. Germline CDR1 SGHDT, CDR2 YYEEEE. The CDR3 region is CASSLGATSGTDTQYF. Here the CDR3 DNA reads TGTGCCAGCAGCTTGGGGGCTACTAGCGGCACAGATACGCAGTATTTT.

This clone showed up just a few times. V and J are TRBV5-1 and TRBJ2-7; D perhaps matches TRBD1 (5 bases). This CDR3 spans 17 amino acids. Germline V lookup: CDR1 SGHRS, CDR2 YFSETQ. V lost 0 bases, J lost 4 bases, and 20 bases lay in between. This CDR3 reads CASSLAMVQTASYEQYF. In DNA form, the CDR3 reads TGCGCCAGCAGCTTGGCCATGGTGCAGACAGCTTCTTACGAGCAGTACTTC.

This clone was seen only a few times. The chain recombines TRBV7-2 with TRBJ2-5, with D perhaps given as TRBD1 or TRBD2 (5 bases each). With 1 base removed from V and 2 bases from J, the gap between germline ends came to 11 bases. CDR1 is SGHTA and CDR2 is FQGNSA in the germline V gene. The CDR3 has 15 amino acids. CDR3 in amino acids: CASSLVGGAQETQYF. DNA of the CDR3: TGTGCCAGCAGCTTAGTTGGGGGTGCACAAGAGACCCAGTACTTC.

This rearrangement joins TRBV29-1 to TRBJ1-2; TRBD1 aligns across 9 bases. This CDR3 is built from 17 residues. CDR1 SQVTM and CDR2 ANQGSEA come from the germline V gene. The V segment lost 6 bases and the J segment 5 bases; nucleotides outside the gene matches: 19. CDR3 in amino acids: CSVPRRMGDRARYGYTF. Written as DNA, the CDR3 is TGCAGCGTGCCCCGAAGGATGGGGGACAGGGCCAGATATGGCTACACCTTC. The entire variable domain, with the rest obtained from reference TRBV29-1 and TRBJ1-2, is as follows: SAVISQKPSRDICQRGTSLTIQCQVDSQVTMMFWYRQQPGQSLTLIATANQGSEATYESGFVIDKFPISRPNLTFSTLTVSNMSPEDSSIYLCSVPRRMGDRARYGYTFGSGTRLTVV.

The chain uses TRBV6-6 and TRBJ1-1, with D perhaps matching TRBD1 (6 bases). The V gene's germline CDR1 is MNHNY and CDR2 SVGAGI (reference sequence). The CDR3 spans 14 residues. V lost 8 bases, J lost 1 base, and 14 bases lay in between. The CDR3 coding sequence is TGTGCCAGCTCGCCGCGGACAGCGAACACTGAAGCTTTCTTT. Translation gives CASSPRTANTEAFF.

V usage is TRBV9 and J usage is TRBJ1-6; D is undetermined. V lost 3 bases to trimming and J lost 8 bases, with 12 bases between them. The CDR3 contains 14 residues. Germline lookup yields CDR1 SGDLS and CDR2 YYNGEE. This chain's CDR3 is CASSGTVLDSPLHF. CDR3 DNA sequence: TGTGCCAGCAGCGGCACAGTTCTCGATTCACCCCTCCACTTT.

The chain has TRBV9 and TRBJ1-1; tentative D call: TRBD1 (5 bases). This CDR3 comprises 15 residues. The V and J ends lost 4 bases and 0 bases respectively, with 13 bases between them. CDR1 is SGDLS and CDR2 is YYNGEE in the germline V gene. The CDR3: CASSPRVALNTEAFF. The CDR3 DNA is TGTGCCAGCAGCCCCAGGGTGGCTTTGAACACTGAAGCTTTCTTT.

This clone was seen only a few times. The rearrangement links TRBV18 to TRBJ2-7; D is perhaps TRBD1 (6 bases). This CDR3 contains 14 residues. In germline, CDR1 is KGHSH, CDR2 LQKENI. V dropped 3 bases and J dropped 3 bases, with 12 bases sitting between them. CDR3 in amino acids: CASSPRGGNYEQYF. The CDR3 DNA sequence: TGTGCCAGCTCACCCCGAGGGGGAAACTACGAGCAGTACTTC.

The chain is built from TRBV10-3 and TRBJ2-5, with a tentative D call TRBD2 (5 bases). Germline CDR1 ENHRY, CDR2 SYGVKD. The V gene lost 9 bases and the J gene lost 1 base, with 12 bases spanning the gap. The CDR3 totals 13 residues. CDR3 bases: TGTGCCATTAATTCGGACTCCCAAGAGACCCAGTACTTC. This translates into CAINSDSQETQYF.

This chain joins TRBV9 and TRBJ1-3; D gene uncertain. The CDR3 is made up of 15 amino acids. The germline V gene has CDR1 SGDLS and CDR2 YYNGEE. Trimming took off 4 bases at V and 3 bases at J, with 14 bases between the two ends. CDR3 residues: CASSSTENYGNTIYF. As DNA, the CDR3 is TGTGCCAGCAGCTCCACTGAGAATTATGGAAACACCATATATTTT.

This clone was picked up a small number of times. The V call is TRBV6-4, the J call TRBJ2-3; 7 nucleotides line up with TRBD1. In germline, CDR1 is MRHNA, CDR2 SNTAGT. This CDR3 is built from 13 residues. With V trimmed by 5 bases and J by 6 bases, 5 bases remained unmatched. For the CDR3, the DNA is TGTGCCAGCAGTCCCGACAGGGACGATACGCAGTATTTT. Protein product: CASSPDRDDTQYF.

The chain combines TRBV29-1 with TRBJ1-5, with no clear D. V was shortened by 5 bases and J by 0 bases, with 14 bases between the two germline ends. The CDR3 loop spans 15 amino acids. Germline V CDR1 and CDR2: SQVTM, ANQGSEA. Written as DNA, the CDR3 is TGCAGCGTTTCCCTCGGATCCATTAGCAATCAGCCCCAGCATTTT. Its translation: CSVSLGSISNQPQHF.

The chain has TRBV11-1 and TRBJ1-1, with D perhaps matching TRBD1 (5 bases). Germline V gives CDR1 SGHAT, CDR2 FQDESV (reference sequence). Trimming took 7 bases from V and 2 from J, leaving 14 bases between them. The CDR3 runs to 14 residues. CDR3 region: CASTRAPGNTEAFF. The CDR3 DNA is TGTGCCAGCACCAGGGCACCCGGTAACACTGAAGCTTTCTTT.

To note about this clone: In the same sample, other DNA sequences code for this CDR3. The rearrangement links TRBV28 to TRBJ1-2, with a tentative D call TRBD1 (6 bases). Germline V gene data show CDR1 as MDHEN and CDR2 as SYDVKM. This CDR3 has 14 amino acids. The germline V and J ends were trimmed by 5 bases and 0 bases, with 10 bases remaining between them. As DNA, the CDR3 is TGTGCCAGCAGTCTATCAGGGGCTAACTATGGCTACACCTTC. Protein sequence: CASSLSGANYGYTF.

The table lists this clone with a few counts. The chain is built from TRBV11-2 and TRBJ1-5; tentative D call: TRBD1 (5 bases). The CDR3 consists of 13 residues. Per the germline V gene, CDR1 is SGHAT and CDR2 is FQNNGV. V was shortened by 5 bases and J by 4 bases, with 9 bases between the two germline ends. The CDR3 sequence: CASSLGANQPQHF. DNA of the CDR3: TGTGCCAGCAGCCTCGGGGCAAATCAGCCCCAGCATTTT.

The gene calls are TRBV6-5 and TRBJ1-1; the D gene is possibly TRBD1 (6 bases). Deletions cut 5 bases from V and 6 bases from J, with 13 bases between. The CDR3 covers 13 residues. Germline loops: CDR1 MNHEY, CDR2 SVGAGI. Here the CDR3 DNA reads TGTGCCAGCAGTCTCCCACAGGGAGCTGAAGCTTTCTTT. Its protein product is CASSLPQGAEAFF.

V is TRBV11-2 and J is TRBJ2-5; 11 nucleotides agree with TRBD2. J gave up 3 bases and V 6 bases, and 6 bases lay outside the gene matches. The CDR3 is made up of 15 amino acids. CDR1 and CDR2 from the germline V gene are SGHAT and FQNNGV. The CDR3 protein is CASRKISGREETQYF. In DNA, the CDR3 is TGTGCCAGCAGGAAAATTAGCGGGAGGGAAGAGACCCAGTACTTC.

This clone was seen a few times. The chain is built from TRBV9 and TRBJ1-1; 7 bases agree with TRBD1. Germline-derived CDR1 and CDR2 are SGDLS and YYNGEE. Trimming removed 0 bases from V and 0 bases from J; junction bases left unmatched: 5. The CDR3 length is 16 residues. The CDR3 DNA reads TGTGCCAGCAGCGTAGGGGCAGGGGGTCTGAACACTGAAGCTTTCTTT. Translated: CASSVGAGGLNTEAFF.

V usage is TRBV6-6 and J usage is TRBJ2-1, with 8 bases identical to TRBD1. The CDR3 has 13 residues. CDR1 and CDR2 (germline): MNHNY, SVGAGI (reference sequence). Losses at the gene ends were 10 bases for V and 0 bases for J; bases not matched to a gene: 2. The CDR3 sequence: CATTGDSYNEQFF. The DNA for the CDR3 is TGTGCCACGACAGGGGACTCCTACAATGAGCAGTTCTTC.

This clone was counted between two and nine times. The V call is TRBV4-1, the J call TRBJ2-7; D unresolved. From germline, CDR1 is MGHRA and CDR2 YSYEKL. The CDR3 length is 16 residues. V lost 3 bases to trimming and J lost 3 bases, with 18 bases between them. In DNA, the CDR3 is TGCGCCAGCAGCCAGAGCCCGACGGTCCTCCGCTACGAGCAGTACTTC. Translation gives CASSQSPTVLRYEQYF.

Only a few counts were recorded for this clone. This chain joins TRBV25-1 and TRBJ2-2; either TRBD1 or TRBD2 may supply D (5 bases each). V lost 5 bases, J lost 1 base, and 14 bases lay in between. This CDR3 has 16 residues. Germline assignment: CDR1 MGHDK and CDR2 SYGVNS. CDR3 coding DNA: TGTGCCAGCAGTCCTATCGGGACGGGGAACACCGGGGAGCTGTTTTTT. Translating gives CASSPIGTGNTGELFF.

The chain carries TRBV7-2 and TRBJ2-7; the match to TRBD2 covers 9 bases. CDR3 size: 16 residues. Germline CDR1 is SGHTA and CDR2 is FQGNSA. J lost 3 bases, V lost 1 base, and 7 bases had no gene match. CDR3 coding DNA: TGTGCCAGCAGCTTAGGGGGCGGGAGGGCCAGCTACGAGCAGTACTTC. As protein: CASSLGGGRASYEQYF.

This clone turned up a few times. The same CDR3 can be traced to other DNA sequences in this sample. This chain connects TRBV7-2 to TRBJ1-2; D is unclear. The CDR3 has 13 residues. The V and J ends lost 1 base and 2 bases respectively, with 5 bases between them. Per the germline V gene, CDR1 is SGHTA and CDR2 is FQGNSA. The CDR3 coding sequence is TGTGCCAGCAGCTTAGGAGGGAACTATGGCTACACCTTC. It yields the protein CASSLGGNYGYTF. Based on the CDR3 plus reference TRBV7-2 and TRBJ1-2, the full variable domain is GAGVSQSPSNKVTEKGKDVELRCDPISGHTALYWYRQSLGQGLEFLIYFQGNSAPDKSGLPSDRFSAERTGGSVSTLTIQRTQQEDSAVYLCASSLGGNYGYTFGSGTRLTVV.

There are a few counts of this clone. This chain joins TRBV19 and TRBJ2-6, with D maybe TRBD2 (5 bases). Trimming took off 3 bases at V and 0 bases at J, with 6 bases between the two ends. The germline V gene has CDR1 LNHDA and CDR2 SQIVND (reference sequence). CDR3 size: 15 residues. The CDR3 DNA reads as TGTGCCAGTAGTATTCGGGGCTCTGGGGCCAACGTCCTGACTTTC. Its translation: CASSIRGSGANVLTF.

This clone has more than one count but fewer than ten. This chain joins TRBV5-6 and TRBJ1-1; D perhaps matches TRBD1 (5 bases). Germline V gene data show CDR1 as SGHDT and CDR2 as YYEEEE. Trimming left V 3 bases short and J 0 bases short, with 18 bases between. This CDR3 is built from 17 residues. This CDR3 reads CASSSTGTVTLNTEAFF. As DNA, the CDR3 is TGTGCCAGCAGCTCGACCGGGACGGTTACATTGAACACTGAAGCTTTCTTT.

The chain uses TRBV7-2 and TRBJ2-3; 7 positions agree with TRBD1. The V and J ends lost 4 bases and 3 bases, in that order; junction bases with no gene match: 10. This CDR3 has 16 amino acids. The germline V gene has CDR1 SGHTA and CDR2 FQGNSA. The CDR3 bases are TGTGCCAGCAGCTCAGGTCGTGACAGGGTTACAGATACGCAGTATTTT. This encodes CASSSGRDRVTDTQYF.